This entry features one TCR beta chain sequence. Its matching antigen is unknown. Trimming stripped 7 bases from V and 4 bases from J, with 14 bases between. Germline V gives CDR1 SGHVS, CDR2 FQNEAQ. The CDR3 totals 14 residues. This entry comes from a study of cytotoxic CD8 clonotypes in ibrutinib-treated CLL. General study results and limits: Baseline clonality exceeded age-matched healthy donors and tracked circulating CD8+ T-cell counts. Investigators sampled sustained-remission and progressing patients at differing times.

Depth targeted 1 in 200,000 to 1 in 1 million T cells, averaging approximately 9.9x coverage per clonotype. Sequencing used immunoSEQ multiplex PCR; TCRdb keeps in-frame clones, though not all of them. The sample shows around 250,000 clones, 60% to 75% of them seen only once. PBMCs that had been cryopreserved were the source of about 2 micrograms of genomic DNA for TCR beta libraries. The clonotype originates from a human donor with chronic lymphocytic leukemia. The chain is built from TRBV7-8 and TRBJ1-5, with D tentatively TRBD1 (6 bases). The sample here was PBMCs, taken after 24 months of ibrutinib treatment. The CDR3 loop reads CASTLDRLNQPQHF. CDR3 sequence (DNA): TGTGCCAGCACCTTGGACAGATTGAATCAGCCCCAGCATTTT.